This TCR beta chain emerged from a study of human T cells and chemical hapten exposure. At the level of the study: Patients were mainly female, each with alopecia areata, totalis or universalis.

A few counts support this clonotype. The time point: patch test 1, 2 weeks after DPC sensitization. Sample treatment: therapeutic diphenylcyclopropenone sensitization with weekly scalp DPC. TCRdb re-called the RACE reads through MiXCR, storing one row per CDR3 protein. Among 150,000 to 200,000 distinct CDR3 sequences listed, approximately 15% were seen once. The germline V gene encodes CDR1 SGDLS and CDR2 YYNGEE. With 7 bases clipped from V and 2 bases from J, the junction kept 9 bases outside the gene matches. This CDR3 is built from 14 residues. V and J are TRBV9 and TRBJ2-7; the match to TRBD1 covers 7 bases. The TCR comes from a woman aged 25 to 39 with alopecia areata. Some clones in this sample may be carry-over from other donors' samples. The sequencing used whole blood, collected in connection with sensitization to the hapten diphenylcyclopropenone (DPC). CDR3 in amino acids: CASGFGDSTYEQYF. The CDR3, as DNA: TGTGCCAGCGGATTCGGGGACAGCACCTACGAGCAGTACTTC.